The text below deals with one T cell receptor (beta chain). Other DNA sequences from this sample encode an identical CDR3 as well. This entry is derived from a study of shared clonotypes between healthy human individuals. Across the study: Sampling drew on donors who were a couple of women and a few men aged 18 to 49. CD8 memory received one plate per donor, CD8 naive two, CD4 memory three and CD4 naive three.

V was cut by 2 bases and J by 0 bases, with 6 bases left in between. Germline CDR1 is SGHNT and CDR2 is YYREEE (reference sequence). The CDR3 extends over 15 amino acids. Per the authors' pipeline: Junction-only sequences without quality scores were provided by ImmunoSEQ, so filtering was different. Clones were sequenced by immunoSEQ multiplex PCR, and TCRdb holds only the in-frame ones, with some missing. V and J calls and clone size are as listed in that table; D and trimming were resolved from the DNA. The sample records about 2 million clones, roughly 95% being singletons. CD45RO-negative, CCR7-positively selected cells formed the naive CD8 fraction, excluding terminally differentiated effector memory CD45RA+ cells.

The chain recombines TRBV5-4 with TRBJ2-6, with D perhaps being TRBD1 or TRBD2 (5 bases each). The origin of this receptor is a man younger than 30 in good health. The sequenced sample consisted of naive CD8+ T cells sorted from blood. The CDR3 DNA reads TGTGCCAGCAGCTTTGGGGGCTCTGGGGCCAACGTCCTGACTTTC. It is translated as CASSFGGSGANVLTF.